Shown below are 8 T cell receptor beta chains from a single sample sequenced in a study of cytomegalovirus exposure and HLA in healthy donors. In the PCR, 60 Vbeta and 13 Jbeta primers were used. Libraries were prepared by immunoSEQ multiplex PCR; TCRdb keeps only in-frame clonotypes and omits some of them. The repertoire has under 200,000 clones, 75% to 90% of them found once; the top ten carry approximately 2%. The sample was PBMCs. Source of these receptors: a human donor in good health.

The rearrangement links TRBV6-6 to TRBJ2-2, with 10 positions matching TRBD1. The CDR3 totals 14 residues. Trimming cost V 4 bases and J 8 bases; bases outside gene matches: 4. Germline loops: CDR1 MNHNY, CDR2 SVGAGI (reference sequence). This CDR3 reads CASSSTGGSGELFF. CDR3 sequence (DNA): TGTGCCAGCAGTTCGACAGGGGGCTCGGGGGAGCTGTTTTTT.

The V and J genes are TRBV6-5 and TRBJ2-7; TRBD1 might be the D (5 bases). Trimming took 2 bases from V and 3 from J, leaving 8 bases between them. CDR3 length equals 13 residues. Per the germline V gene, CDR1 is MNHEY and CDR2 is SVGAGI. The CDR3 nucleotides read TGTGCCAGCAGTTACCGACAGAGCTACGAGCAGTACTTC. It translates to CASSYRQSYEQYF.

The J gene is TRBJ2-1, the V gene TRBV19; 8 bases agree with TRBD2. Germline trimming cut 5 bases from V and 6 bases from J; bases unmatched to any gene: 6. Germline V gene lookup returns CDR1 LNHDA and CDR2 SQIVND (reference sequence). The CDR3 is made up of 14 amino acids. The CDR3 nucleotides are TGTGCCAGTAGTCAAGCGGGGGCCCGCAATGAGCAGTTCTTC. This encodes CASSQAGARNEQFF. The full variable domain, its missing parts supplied by reference TRBV19 and TRBJ2-1, is DGGITQSPKYLFRKEGQNVTLSCEQNLNHDAMYWYRQDPGQGLRLIYYSQIVNDFQKGDIAEGYSVSREKKESFPLTVTSAQKNPTAFYLCASSQAGARNEQFFGPGTRLTVL.

This chain connects TRBV4-1 to TRBJ1-1; no firm D call. V lost 4 bases to trimming and J lost 0 bases, with 9 bases between them. Germline V gives CDR1 MGHRA, CDR2 YSYEKL. CDR3 length equals 14 residues. The CDR3 reads CASSRTRMNTEAFF. The CDR3 nucleotides read TGCGCCAGCAGCCGTACTCGAATGAACACTGAAGCTTTCTTT.

There are a few counts of this clone. One end of the junction varies from germline; a read error may be responsible. The gene calls are TRBV2 and TRBJ2-7, with 10 bases aligning to TRBD2. CDR1 and CDR2 (germline): SNHLY, FYNNEI. The CDR3 has 15 residues. CDR3 DNA: TGTGCCAGCAGCGAAGCTAGCGGGGGAATCTACGAGCAGTACTTC. The encoded protein is CASSEASGGIYEQYF.

Concerning this clone itself: Germline and junction disagree at one end, which may indicate a read error. The V call is TRBV5-5, the J call TRBJ1-4, with a tentative D call TRBD1 (5 bases). The CDR3 runs to 12 residues. The germline V gene encodes CDR1 SGHKS and CDR2 YYEKEE (reference sequence). CDR3 region: CASSYTGHSLLF. The CDR3 DNA reads as TGTGCCAGCAGCTATACAGGCCACAGCCTCCTCTTT.

The chain uses TRBV7-2 and TRBJ2-3; D remains ambiguous. Germline CDR1 is SGHTA and CDR2 is FQGNSA. V was shortened by 5 bases and J by 3 bases, with 18 bases between the two germline ends. The CDR3 sequence is 16 residues long. The CDR3, as DNA: TGTGCCAGCAGCCAAAATTTGGCCAGGCCTACAGATACGCAGTATTTT. This translates into CASSQNLARPTDTQYF. Looking up the rest from reference TRBV7-2 and TRBJ2-3 gives the full variable domain: GAGVSQSPSNKVTEKGKDVELRCDPISGHTALYWYRQSLGQGLEFLIYFQGNSAPDKSGLPSDRFSAERTGGSVSTLTIQRTQQEDSAVYLCASSQNLARPTDTQYFGPGTRLTVL.

The chain is built from TRBV4-3 and TRBJ1-2, with D maybe TRBD1 (6 bases). This CDR3 is built from 16 residues. Per the germline V gene, CDR1 is LGHNA and CDR2 is YSLEER. V was trimmed by 0 bases and J by 5 bases, leaving 16 bases between them. CDR3 loop: CASSQERETGLYGYTF. Written as DNA, the CDR3 is TGCGCCAGCAGCCAAGAGAGGGAGACAGGCCTATATGGCTACACCTTC.